One T cell receptor beta chain is described in this entry. Its antigen is currently not known. One base away there is no much larger clone; base qualities are not given. These data originate in a study of cytomegalovirus exposure and HLA in healthy donors (TCRdb year 2017). Notes on the research overall: According to an earlier analysis of 587 of the donors, roughly 180 million T cells yielded 100 million or so unique TCR beta sequences and around 300 Gb of sequence data. Roughly 300 gigabases of sequencing data and tens of millions of unique TCR sequences were included in an early release covering under 650 HLA-typed donors. Among the roughly 400 genotyped donors, around 81% belonged to the genetic ancestry cluster associated with self-reported Caucasian donors. The study was designed to test whether signatures of past pathogen exposure could be identified by cataloging public T cell receptors. Using immunosequencing, the study profiled T cell repertoires from around 670 subjects and related those repertoires to cytomegalovirus serostatus. In addition to the first cohort of about 650 subjects, a separate validation cohort of some 120 different subjects was used. To predict cytomegalovirus infection status, the study brought together high-throughput TCR immunosequencing, statistical association of individual TCRs with disease status, and machine learning. A later analysis re-analyzed previously published TCR beta repertoires from approximately 670 donors and added high-resolution HLA genotyping to study TCR occurrence patterns. The later analysis used no new phenotypic data to find candidate immune exposures, relying instead on TCR beta sequences and their occurrence across donors. To decide whether each TCR beta V gene segment behaved as functional or pseudogenic, an earlier analysis of nearly 600 of the donors relied on high-throughput TCR beta sequencing. Donor age, sex, ethnicity and CMV serostatus were collected together with the repertoire data. A later genetic analysis used genome-wide SNP genotypes for about three fifths of the 666 donors, treating that subset as a discovery cohort. All discovery cohort repertoires had been generated on a single sequencing platform. HLA typing covered class I and class II loci at four-digit resolution. The number of typed donors differed by locus: about 629-630 for A, B, C, DRB1 and DQB1; roughly 510 for DQA1; 606 for DPA1; and some 430 for DPB1. Because of strong linkage in the cohort, a handful of DR-DQ haplotypes were treated as single units for association and clustering. On average, roughly 200,000 unique TCR beta nucleotide sequences were sequenced per donor among about 400 genotyped donors of the cohort, with around 19% of those sequences being non-productive.

The cohort consisted of fewer than 700 healthy bone marrow donors. At the time of sampling, all cohort members were nominally healthy, though unrecorded immune exposures were likely present. The donor tested CMV seropositive and was one of the 289 seropositive cohort members. A peripheral blood sample was provided by each donor, and peripheral blood mononuclear cells were used for TCR beta sequencing. The Qiagen DNeasy Blood Extraction Kit was used to extract genomic DNA from the blood cell samples. Library construction relied on the immunoSEQ multiplex PCR assay. For the multiplex PCR, a mixture combining 60 forward primers for TCR Vbeta segments and 13 reverse primers for TCR Jbeta segments was used. A multiplex PCR assay on genomic DNA amplified the CDR3 region of rearranged TCR beta genes. The amplified TCR beta libraries were sequenced on the Illumina HiSeq System as 87-base-pair reads. The authors processed their data as follows. A later analysis counted approximately 76 million unique TCR beta chains across the 550 to 700 repertoires, and 10 million to 11 million of these chains were shared by at least two donors. To remove PCR and sequencing errors, raw reads were error-corrected and collapsed into unique sequences using a nearest-neighbor algorithm that merged closely related sequences. V, D and J gene segments were assigned by aligning CDR3 sequences to IMGT reference sequences. For a sequence to be retained, at least a six-nucleotide match to both a V gene segment and a J gene segment was required. Rearrangements were classified as productive when the CDR3 lacked stop codons and remained in frame with V and J, and all other rearrangements were classified as non-productive. CDR3 was defined according to IMGT convention as the region running from the second conserved V-encoded cysteine to the conserved J-encoded phenylalanine. Sequences without an unambiguous match to a single V gene segment were excluded from the earlier analysis of several hundred of the donors. In an earlier analysis of a few hundred of the donors, V segments were called functional above 56.7% productive rearrangements and were called segregating when the between-donor standard deviation exceeded 5%. A statistical classification framework was built to diagnose cytomegalovirus status from the catalog of TCR beta chain sequences. V and J gene assignment, in a later analysis, came from comparing TCR nucleotide sequences with IMGT/GENE-DB human TR gene sequences. Using the TCRdist pipeline, a later analysis assigned CDR3 sequences along with most-parsimonious VDJ recombination scenarios. In a later analysis, each TCR beta chain was defined by its CDR3 amino acid sequence together with its V-gene family, and reads lacking a unique V-gene family were excluded. A later analysis removed 450 to 600 highly shared, low-generation-probability nucleotide sequences to deal with suspected cross-contamination and a sequencing artifact. In a later analysis, a clonal expansion index for each public chain was calculated from normalized within-repertoire ranks of inferred template counts. A later analysis computed generation probabilities with a VDJ recombination model fitted to out-of-frame rearrangements, and checked the results against IGoR. A later analysis scored TCR-TCR, TCR-HLA and TCR-CMV co-occurrence with hypergeometric tests, applying a repertoire-size bias correction to TCR pairs. A later analysis estimated false discovery rates by permuting HLA or CMV assignments 20 times. In a later analysis, co-occurring TCRs were grouped using DBSCAN, with TCRdist sequence similarity added in when clustering inside HLA-allele-positive subsets. Repertoires with fewer than 30,000 or more than 120,000 public chains, plus five repertoires with anomalous nucleotide sharing, were excluded from co-occurrence clustering. Held by TCRdb, this immuneACCESS table contains in-frame sequences only and omits some clones. Under half of the omission traces to an unresolved V gene where checked; the cause of the rest is unknown. That table furnishes V, J and clone size, whereas the DNA furnished D and trimming. The sample table holds some 74,000 clones, of which about 72% were seen once. The ten largest clones add up to about 20% of the sample.

What the study reported, not specific to this receptor: Because HLA typing was missing for some donors at each locus, association tests included only the typed subset. According to a later analysis, parvovirus B19, influenza, CMV and Epstein-Barr virus appeared linked to several top co-occurrence clusters. The cohort was sequenced for TCR beta chains only, and without alpha or paired-chain data the features that could be detected were limited. In an earlier analysis of under 600 of the donors, most TCR beta V segments were observed in productive rearrangements about 87% or about 30% of the time, broadly matching IMGT annotations. Correlated functional status among segregating V segments might be attributable to linkage disequilibrium, but an unknown experimental factor could not be ruled out. The earlier analysis of about 600 of the donors excluded fewer than 20 rarely observed V segments, including chromosome 9 orphons, because counts were too low. In vitro tests confirmed that a few of the cytomegalovirus-associated TCR beta chains recognize cytomegalovirus antigens. Presence/absence analyses assumed roughly uniform sequencing depth across donors, an assumption that may not hold. Because the 87-base-pair reads could not distinguish some IMGT-functional V segments, including TRBV6-2 and TRBV6-3, those segments were excluded. A cluster of highly shared sequence variants was judged likely to be a technical artifact of the sequencing pipeline. A total of 164 TCR beta chains were listed by the study as associated with cytomegalovirus. According to a later analysis, most CMV-associated TCR beta chains appeared to be HLA-restricted, and the HLA associations seemed to be driven largely by CMV exposure. A later genetic analysis reported fewer N-insertions in productive TCRs among donors in an Asian-associated ancestry cluster than the roughly 690-donor mean. While some public TCRs were present in many individuals, most TCR sequences turned up only very rarely across donors. In a later analysis, the rate of TCR association differed among HLA loci, with DRB1 alleles having the most associated TCRs and HLA-C alleles having the fewest. When HLA alleles, especially DR and DQ, strongly co-occurred, attributing TCR associations to individual alleles was difficult. Specific HLA alleles were associated with over 15,000 TCR beta sequences at a false discovery rate of 0.05 in a later analysis. The authors suggested that the approach could potentially be extended to other disease states and immunological phenotypes. A further reported finding was that TCR beta sequences accurately predicted the HLA-A and HLA-B alleles for most subjects in the first cohort. The only immune exposure information available for the cohort was CMV serostatus. Cytomegalovirus status was reported to be diagnosed by the classifier with high specificity and sensitivity in both the original and validation cohorts. An association between a missense DCLRE1C variant and V-gene and J-gene trimming of TCR beta chains was found in a later genetic analysis and replicated in an independent cohort. In a later analysis, HLA-associated TCR beta chains were found to be more clonally expanded and to have lower generation probabilities than equally common non-associated chains.

The germline V gene provides CDR1 MDHEN and CDR2 SYDVKM. The junction shows trimming of 6 bases on V and 5 bases on J, plus 17 bases between the germline ends. From the cysteine through the phenylalanine, the CDR3 covers 14 amino acids. Only the CDR3 portion is preserved as DNA: 42 bases, with reading frame beginning at the first base. The rearranged chain carries TRBV28 and TRBJ2-7; the D segment could be TRBD2, given 5 matching bases. Sequenced input: PBMCs. This receptor was identified in a man aged 40-49 years in good health and CMV-seropositive. The CDR3 corresponds to CASSLRGGRNEQYF. The nucleotide sequence is given as TGTGCCAGCAGCCTCCGCGGAGGACGCAACGAGCAGTACTTC. Here the CDR3 is joined to the reference TRBV28 and TRBJ2-7 genes, and the full variable domain is: DVKVTQSSRYLVKRTGEKVFLECVQDMDHENMFWYRQDPGLGLRLIYFSYDVKMKEKGDIPEGYSVSREKKERFSLILESASTNQTSMYLCASSLRGGRNEQYFGPGTRLTVT.